The 29 T cell receptor beta chains given below trace back to one sample, sequenced in a study of cytomegalovirus exposure and HLA in healthy donors. Using immunoSEQ multiplex PCR, the repertoire was profiled, and TCRdb retains in-frame clones only, with some absent. Altogether tens of thousands of clones are present, almost 97% being singletons, with the ten largest covering over 1.5%. Sample: PBMCs. These receptors all come from a man aged 18 to 30 in good health and CMV-seropositive.

The rearrangement joins TRBV27 to TRBJ1-1, with 11 bases lining up with TRBD1. The trim removed 2 bases at V and 2 bases at J, leaving 13 bases unmatched. This CDR3 is built from 19 residues. Germline CDR1 MNHEY, CDR2 SMNVEV (reference sequence). CDR3: CASSLRYPDRGRGNTEAFF. The DNA of the CDR3 is TGTGCCAGCAGTTTACGATACCCGGACAGGGGGCGAGGAAACACTGAAGCTTTCTTT.

The chain is built from TRBV7-2 and TRBJ1-5; no clear D gene. This CDR3 region has 13 residues. V was cut by 3 bases and J by 8 bases, with 11 bases left in between. Germline CDR1 and CDR2: SGHTA and FQGNSA. Here the CDR3 reads CASSFQRQEPQHF. The DNA of the CDR3 is TGTGCCAGCAGCTTCCAACGACAAGAGCCCCAGCATTTT.

V is TRBV6-1 and J is TRBJ2-1, with a tentative D call TRBD2 (5 bases). Germline CDR1 MNHNS, CDR2 SASEGT. V was cut by 7 bases and J by 2 bases, with 15 bases left in between. This CDR3 contains 15 residues. CDR3 bases: TGTGCCAGCAACCTAGTACTAGAGCCCTACAATGAGCAGTTCTTC. Protein product: CASNLVLEPYNEQFF.

As to this clone: One end of the junction does not line up with germline, which may come from a read error. The chain links TRBV28 to TRBJ2-7, with TRBD2 matching 13 bases. Germline V gene sequence: CDR1 MDHEN, CDR2 SYDVKM. The CDR3 is made up of 20 amino acids. In DNA form, the CDR3 reads TGTGCCAGTAGTTTGGGGATCAGGGGACTAGCGGGAAACCCCTCCTACGAGCAGTACTTC. It is translated as CASSLGIRGLAGNPSYEQYF.

The chain is built from TRBV6-4 and TRBJ2-1, with a weak D call TRBD2 (6 bases). This CDR3 has 15 amino acids. Between the trimmed V and J ends, which lost 5 bases and 8 bases, there was a span of 19 bases. The germline gives CDR1 MRHNA, CDR2 SNTAGT. The CDR3 nucleotides read TGTGCCAGCAGTCTGAGCCGGGACTCGGGCCATGAGCAGTTCTTC. It encodes CASSLSRDSGHEQFF.

This chain links TRBV4-1 with TRBJ1-2; perhaps TRBD1 as D (5 bases). The CDR3 runs 16 residues. Germline V CDR1 and CDR2: MGHRA, YSYEKL. V was cut by 0 bases and J by 7 bases, with 18 bases left in between. As DNA, the CDR3 is TGCGCCAGCAGCCAAGAAGCCCCACCCGGGGGGAGTGGCTACACCTTC. Encoded protein: CASSQEAPPGGSGYTF.

The chain links TRBV5-1 to TRBJ1-4, with TRBD1 matching over 8 bases. The V and J ends lost 4 bases and 7 bases, in that order; junction bases with no gene match: 9. CDR3 size: 15 residues. The germline V gene encodes CDR1 SGHRS and CDR2 YFSETQ. CDR3 coding DNA: TGCGCCAGCAGCGGCGAGGACAGGGAAGGTGAAAAACTGTTTTTT. Encoded protein: CASSGEDREGEKLFF.

This chain joins TRBV5-1 and TRBJ1-4, with unresolved D. CDR1 and CDR2 (germline): SGHRS, YFSETQ. Deletions cut 0 bases from V and 5 bases from J, with 5 bases between. The CDR3 totals 13 residues. This CDR3 is CASSLVPNEKLFF. In DNA form, the CDR3 reads TGCGCCAGCAGCTTGGTTCCAAATGAAAAACTGTTTTTT.

Points on this clone: Other DNA sequences from this sample encode an identical CDR3 as well. The chain links TRBV5-1 to TRBJ2-6; TRBD1 agrees at 7 bases. Germline V gene sequence: CDR1 SGHRS, CDR2 YFSETQ. This CDR3 is 15 amino acids long. Germline trimming cut 2 bases from V and 2 bases from J; bases unmatched to any gene: 1. CDR3 in amino acids: CASSLGQAGANVLTF. Here the CDR3 DNA reads TGCGCCAGCAGCTTAGGACAGGCTGGGGCCAACGTCCTGACTTTC. Complete variable domain (other parts from reference TRBV5-1 and TRBJ2-6): KAGVTQTPRYLIKTRGQQVTLSCSPISGHRSVSWYQQTPGQGLQFLFEYFSETQRNKGNFPGRFSGRQFSNSRSEMNVSTLELGDSALYLCASSLGQAGANVLTFGAGSRLTVL.

The gene calls are TRBV29-1 and TRBJ1-1, with TRBD1 identical over 7 bases. Looked up from germline, CDR1 is SQVTM and CDR2 is ANQGSEA. Germline trimming cut 5 bases from V and 4 bases from J; bases unmatched to any gene: 4. CDR3 size: 12 residues. The CDR3, as DNA: TGCAGCGTTAAGACAGGGACCACTGAAGCTTTCTTT. Residues: CSVKTGTTEAFF. Drawing the rest from reference TRBV29-1 and TRBJ1-1, the complete variable domain is SAVISQKPSRDICQRGTSLTIQCQVDSQVTMMFWYRQQPGQSLTLIATANQGSEATYESGFVIDKFPISRPNLTFSTLTVSNMSPEDSSIYLCSVKTGTTEAFFGQGTRLTVV.

The CDR3 is CATSSARAREQYF. Here the CDR3 DNA reads TGTGCCACCAGCAGCGCCAGGGCGAGGGAGCAGTACTTC. V and J are TRBV15 and TRBJ2-7; possible D gene TRBD1, 5 bases. Germline V gives CDR1 LNHNV, CDR2 YYDKDF (reference sequence). CDR3 length: 13 amino acids. The V end was cut by 3 bases, the J end by 7 bases, with 13 bases between.

This clone occurred once. This chain joins TRBV5-1 and TRBJ2-5; D is possibly TRBD2 (6 bases). Trimming took off 4 bases at V and 5 bases at J, with 12 bases between the two ends. This CDR3 spans 13 amino acids. CDR1 is SGHRS and CDR2 is YFSETQ in the germline V gene. The CDR3 DNA follows: TGCGCCAGCAGCGAGACCCGGGGGGAGACCCAGTACTTC. Translating it yields CASSETRGETQYF.

The chain carries TRBV6-1 and TRBJ1-2; a weak D match, TRBD1 (5 bases). CDR1 MNHNS and CDR2 SASEGT come from the germline V gene. Trimming cost V 4 bases and J 3 bases, with 9 bases left between them. The CDR3 totals 13 residues. The CDR3 sequence is CASSARVDYGYTF. The CDR3 DNA reads as TGTGCCAGCAGTGCCAGGGTAGACTATGGCTACACCTTC.

The V call is TRBV5-4, the J call TRBJ2-1, with TRBD2 identical over 13 bases. Germline V gene data show CDR1 as SGHNT and CDR2 as YYREEE (reference sequence). This CDR3 contains 18 residues. Trimming cost V 2 bases and J 4 bases; bases outside gene matches: 9. CDR3 nucleotide sequence: TGTGCCAGCAGCTTAACTAGCGGGAGGGCCTTCCGTTACAATGAGCAGTTCTTC. Amino acid sequence: CASSLTSGRAFRYNEQFF.

The V gene is TRBV6-5, the J gene TRBJ2-1; TRBD2 matches 8 bases. Unmatched junction bases numbered 7, after V lost 3 bases and J lost 6 bases. The CDR3 loop spans 15 amino acids. Germline-derived CDR1 and CDR2 are MNHEY and SVGAGI. The CDR3 here is CASSYGVAGLNEQFF. The CDR3 coding sequence is TGTGCCAGCAGTTATGGAGTAGCGGGGCTCAATGAGCAGTTCTTC.

This clone was detected once. The V and J genes are TRBV19 and TRBJ2-5; 8 bases are shared with TRBD1. CDR1 is LNHDA and CDR2 is SQIVND in the germline V gene (reference sequence). V lost 10 bases, J lost 7 bases, and 17 bases stayed unmatched. This CDR3 spans 15 amino acids. The CDR3 loop is CATKNTPGGRGTQYF. CDR3 bases: TGTGCCACCAAAAACACTCCAGGGGGCAGGGGGACCCAGTACTTC.

This clone was observed a single time. This rearrangement joins TRBV16 to TRBJ2-7; D is possibly TRBD2 (6 bases). Germline V gene sequence: CDR1 KGHSY, CDR2 FQNENV. Trimming left V 4 bases short and J 0 bases short, with 13 bases between. The CDR3 is 15 amino acids. The CDR3 bases are TGTGCCAGCAGCCCCTCCGGGAGTAGCTCCTACGAGCAGTACTTC. This codes for CASSPSGSSSYEQYF. Supplemented by reference TRBV16 and TRBJ2-7, the full variable domain reads GEEVAQTPKHLVRGEGQKAKLYCAPIKGHSYVFWYQQVLKNEFKFLISFQNENVFDETGMPKERFSAKCLPNSPCSLEIQATKLEDSAVYFCASSPSGSSSYEQYFGPGTRLTVT.

The gene calls are TRBV29-1 and TRBJ2-1, with D perhaps TRBD2 (7 bases). Trimming pared 7 bases from V and 6 bases from J, leaving 19 bases between. This CDR3 contains 14 residues. Germline CDR1 reads SQVTM; CDR2 reads ANQGSEA. CDR3 amino acids: CSADSGGGANEQFF. DNA for the CDR3: TGCAGCGCCGATAGTGGAGGGGGGGCCAATGAGCAGTTCTTC.

This clone was observed a handful of times. The CDR3 DNA is TGTGCCAGCAGTGACGAGACAGGGAAGGCCGGGGAGCTGTTTTTT. Its translation is CASSDETGKAGELFF. V and J are TRBV6-1 and TRBJ2-2; 7 bases map to TRBD1. CDR3 length: 15 residues. The trim removed 3 bases at V and 6 bases at J, leaving 7 bases unmatched. CDR1 is MNHNS, CDR2 SASEGT, per germline.

The chain carries TRBV27 and TRBJ2-1; 8 nucleotides agree with TRBD2. The CDR3 totals 19 residues. Germline-derived CDR1 and CDR2 are MNHEY and SMNVEV (reference sequence). With 2 bases clipped from V and 5 bases from J, the junction kept 17 bases outside the gene matches. The chain's CDR3 is CASSLMPPRGVAGHNEQFF. The DNA of the CDR3 is TGTGCCAGCAGTTTAATGCCCCCCCGAGGGGTAGCGGGGCACAATGAGCAGTTCTTC.

CDR3 nucleotide sequence: TGTGCCAGCAGCCGGACAAGGCTCGAGGACTATGGCTACACCTTC. This codes for CASSRTRLEDYGYTF. The V call is TRBV5-8, the J call TRBJ1-2; TRBD1 is a possible D gene (5 bases). The CDR3 consists of 15 residues. The ends were cut back, 4 bases at V and 3 bases at J, with 16 bases in the middle. Germline values: CDR1 SGHTS, CDR2 YDEGEE.

The rearrangement joins TRBV4-2 to TRBJ2-1; 9 nucleotides line up with TRBD1. This CDR3 is 16 amino acids long. In germline, CDR1 is LGHNA, CDR2 YNFKEQ. The trim removed 0 bases at V and 6 bases at J, leaving 6 bases unmatched. This CDR3 is CASSQDPGQGFNEQFF. CDR3 bases: TGTGCCAGCAGCCAAGACCCGGGACAGGGTTTCAATGAGCAGTTCTTC.

V usage is TRBV9 and J usage is TRBJ2-1, with TRBD2 matching 7 bases. J lost 4 bases, V lost 0 bases, and 19 bases had no gene match. The length of the CDR3 is 20 residues. CDR1 and CDR2 (germline): SGDLS, YYNGEE. The chain's CDR3 is CASSVAGASGPSISYNEQFF. The CDR3 DNA reads as TGTGCCAGCAGCGTAGCTGGGGCTAGCGGCCCGTCAATATCTTACAATGAGCAGTTCTTC.

CDR3 nucleotides: TGTGCCAGCAGGGGCTTTGACAGGGGCTATGGCTACACCTTC. Protein sequence: CASRGFDRGYGYTF. This rearrangement joins TRBV27 to TRBJ1-2; 8 nucleotides match TRBD1. With 6 bases clipped from V and 4 bases from J, the junction kept 7 bases outside the gene matches. CDR1 and CDR2 from the germline V gene are MNHEY and SMNVEV (reference sequence). This CDR3 region has 14 residues.

This clone was picked up one time. V gene TRBV4-1 combines with J gene TRBJ2-1; a weak D match, TRBD1 (6 bases). The CDR3 is made up of 15 amino acids. Germline CDR1 is MGHRA and CDR2 is YSYEKL. V was shortened by 3 bases and J by 6 bases, with 15 bases between the two germline ends. The CDR3 loop reads CASSQGAVQGNEQFF. The CDR3 DNA is TGCGCCAGCAGCCAGGGGGCGGTTCAGGGCAATGAGCAGTTCTTC.

This chain joins TRBV6-5 and TRBJ1-1; no definite D call. This CDR3 is built from 14 residues. Trimming stripped 6 bases from V and 0 bases from J, with 11 bases between. Germline V gene sequence: CDR1 MNHEY, CDR2 SVGAGI. CDR3 sequence reads: CASSEQKMNTEAFF. For the CDR3, the DNA is TGTGCCAGCAGCGAACAGAAAATGAACACTGAAGCTTTCTTT.

V is TRBV5-1 and J is TRBJ2-7; 9 bases are a match to TRBD1. This CDR3 is built from 14 residues. Unmatched junction bases numbered 4, after V lost 3 bases and J lost 3 bases. The germline V gene encodes CDR1 SGHRS and CDR2 YFSETQ. The CDR3 reads CASSSRDRDYEQYF. The CDR3 DNA reads TGCGCCAGCAGCTCCCGGGACAGGGACTACGAGCAGTACTTC. The full variable domain, its missing parts supplied by reference TRBV5-1 and TRBJ2-7, is KAGVTQTPRYLIKTRGQQVTLSCSPISGHRSVSWYQQTPGQGLQFLFEYFSETQRNKGNFPGRFSGRQFSNSRSEMNVSTLELGDSALYLCASSSRDRDYEQYFGPGTRLTVT.

The chain joins TRBV9 to TRBJ2-3; 7 bases agree with TRBD2. V was pared by 3 bases and J by 1 base, with 11 bases of the junction left unmatched. Germline assignment: CDR1 SGDLS and CDR2 YYNGEE. This CDR3 is 17 amino acids long. This chain's CDR3 is CASSANPGSGGTDTQYF. CDR3 DNA sequence: TGTGCCAGCAGCGCCAACCCAGGGAGCGGGGGCACAGATACGCAGTATTTT.

This sequence joins TRBV5-1 and TRBJ1-1, with D hard to call. Germline loops: CDR1 SGHRS, CDR2 YFSETQ. The CDR3 length is 13 residues. Trimming pared 4 bases from V and 6 bases from J, leaving 13 bases between. CDR3: CASSPGNDPEAFF. CDR3 nucleotides: TGCGCCAGCAGCCCCGGGAACGATCCTGAAGCTTTCTTT.